The 29 T cell receptor beta chains below were found in one sample sequenced in a study of blood T cell repertoires in COVID-19. The assay was immunoSEQ multiplex PCR, and TCRdb's table has in-frame clones only and misses some. The sample holds around 79,000 clones, 88% seen once. The sample comprised peripheral blood. The receptors shown here come from a human donor in a cohort sampled during active COVID-19.

This chain connects TRBV28 to TRBJ1-5; D perhaps matches TRBD1 (6 bases). CDR3 length: 16 residues. The V end was cut by 5 bases, the J end by 6 bases, with 20 bases between. CDR1 is MDHEN, CDR2 SYDVKM, per germline. The CDR3 region is CASSTPGRGSGQPQHF. The CDR3 DNA follows: TGTGCCAGCAGTACCCCTGGCAGGGGCTCGGGTCAGCCCCAGCATTTT.

This sequence joins TRBV7-8 and TRBJ2-1; D gene ambiguous. The V and J ends lost 6 bases and 9 bases respectively, with 15 bases between them. This CDR3 has 13 residues. Germline values: CDR1 SGHVS, CDR2 FQNEAQ. The CDR3 bases are TGTGCCAGCAGTCATACCCTCCCGGGTGAGCAGTTCTTC. It is translated as CASSHTLPGEQFF.

This clone was seen a single time. The chain uses TRBV19 and TRBJ1-4; D is ambiguous. Germline assignment: CDR1 LNHDA and CDR2 SQIVND (reference sequence). V dropped 5 bases and J dropped 0 bases, with 10 bases sitting between them. The CDR3 runs 15 residues. Here the CDR3 reads CASSPRSATNEKLFF. For the CDR3, the DNA is TGTGCCAGTAGTCCTAGATCCGCAACTAATGAAAAACTGTTTTTT.

J is TRBJ1-2 and V is TRBV5-1, with unresolved D. The ends were cut back, 2 bases at V and 1 base at J, with 6 bases in the middle. CDR1 and CDR2 from the germline V gene are SGHRS and YFSETQ. The CDR3 extends over 13 amino acids. CDR3 in DNA: TGCGCCAGCAGCTTTGACTTTAACTATGGCTACACCTTC. This sequence encodes CASSFDFNYGYTF.

The V call is TRBV5-1, the J call TRBJ2-3, with TRBD2 as a possible D gene (6 bases). From germline, CDR1 is SGHRS and CDR2 YFSETQ. V was pared by 7 bases and J by 1 base, with 10 bases between. The CDR3 totals 13 residues. This CDR3 reads CASAPGGTDTQYF. Here the CDR3 DNA reads TGCGCCAGCGCCCCGGGGGGCACAGATACGCAGTATTTT.

The chain couples TRBV6-1 to TRBJ2-7, with TRBD1 matching over 10 bases. Trimming at V came to 2 bases and at J to 3 bases, leaving 4 bases not matched to a gene. The germline gives CDR1 MNHNS, CDR2 SASEGT. CDR3 length: 15 amino acids. The CDR3 here is CASSEPGTGVYEQYF. CDR3 sequence (DNA): TGTGCCAGCAGTGAACCCGGGACAGGGGTCTACGAGCAGTACTTC.

The chain combines TRBV5-4 with TRBJ1-1, with D maybe TRBD1 (6 bases). Germline-derived CDR1 and CDR2 are SGHNT and YYREEE (reference sequence). The V end was cut by 4 bases, the J end by 0 bases, with 10 bases between. The CDR3 is 14 amino acids. The CDR3 region is CASSNGQMNTEAFF. The CDR3 nucleotides are TGTGCCAGCAGCAACGGACAGATGAACACTGAAGCTTTCTTT.

This clone was counted a few times. This chain joins TRBV4-1 and TRBJ1-2; the match to TRBD1 covers 8 bases. CDR3 length equals 13 residues. V lost 1 base and J lost 8; bases outside the gene matches: 3. CDR1 MGHRA and CDR2 YSYEKL come from the germline V gene. CDR3 sequence: CASSQGTGSGYTF. The CDR3 DNA sequence: TGCGCCAGCAGCCAAGGGACAGGGTCAGGCTACACCTTC.

The rearrangement links TRBV5-1 to TRBJ2-1, with 7 bases matching TRBD1. Germline V gene lookup returns CDR1 SGHRS and CDR2 YFSETQ. The ends lost 1 base at V and 3 bases at J; junction bases unmatched: 4. This CDR3 has 15 residues. CDR3 DNA sequence: TGCGCCAGCAGCTTGAGGGACAGCAGCTACAATGAGCAGTTCTTC. This gives the protein CASSLRDSSYNEQFF.

The chain links TRBV27 to TRBJ1-2, with D possibly matching TRBD1 (6 bases). The CDR3 is made up of 13 amino acids. Germline values: CDR1 MNHEY, CDR2 SMNVEV (reference sequence). Trimming shortened V by 4 bases and J by 2 bases, and 8 bases separated the two germline ends. The CDR3 reads CASSYRVNYGYTF. CDR3 DNA sequence: TGTGCCAGCAGTTACAGGGTGAACTATGGCTACACCTTC.

This chain joins TRBV7-2 and TRBJ2-7; D possibly corresponds to TRBD2 (5 bases). The CDR3 has 14 amino acids. Germline CDR1 reads SGHTA; CDR2 reads FQGNSA. V gave up 5 bases and J gave up 2 bases, with 13 bases separating them. The DNA of the CDR3 is TGTGCCAGCAGCCCATTTGGGAGTGCCTACGAGCAGTACTTC. It specifies CASSPFGSAYEQYF. Together with reference TRBV7-2 and TRBJ2-7, the CDR3 gives the full variable domain: GAGVSQSPSNKVTEKGKDVELRCDPISGHTALYWYRQSLGQGLEFLIYFQGNSAPDKSGLPSDRFSAERTGGSVSTLTIQRTQQEDSAVYLCASSPFGSAYEQYFGPGTRLTVT.

This clone was found once. The chain uses TRBV28 and TRBJ2-1; 8 nucleotides match TRBD2. Germline values: CDR1 MDHEN, CDR2 SYDVKM. This CDR3 is built from 15 residues. V trimming: 2 bases; J trimming: 7 bases; junction bases outside the gene matches: 7. The CDR3 bases are TGTGCCAGCAGTTTAGAAACGGGGGGGCGAAATGAGCAGTTCTTC. Translation gives CASSLETGGRNEQFF.

The chain carries TRBV7-9 and TRBJ2-3, with D possibly being TRBD1 (6 bases). Germline lookup yields CDR1 SEHNR and CDR2 FQNEAQ (reference sequence). With 5 bases removed from V and 0 bases from J, the gap between germline ends came to 12 bases. This CDR3 contains 15 residues. The CDR3 DNA follows: TGTGCCAGCAGCCTCGGACAGTCTAGCACAGATACGCAGTATTTT. This codes for CASSLGQSSTDTQYF.

J is TRBJ1-1 and V is TRBV5-5; TRBD1 aligns across 7 bases. Trimming took 4 bases from V and 6 from J; bases not matched to a gene: 6. The CDR3 is 13 residues long. Germline values: CDR1 SGHKS, CDR2 YYEKEE (reference sequence). This chain's CDR3 is CASSRDRVAEAFF. The CDR3 nucleotides are TGTGCCAGCAGCAGAGACAGGGTCGCTGAAGCTTTCTTT.

This clone is a singleton in its sample. The chain combines TRBV5-4 with TRBJ2-3, with D possibly matching TRBD2 (6 bases). V lost 4 bases to trimming and J lost 2 bases, with 11 bases between them. In germline, CDR1 is SGHNT, CDR2 YYREEE (reference sequence). The CDR3 has 14 residues. Written as DNA, the CDR3 is TGTGCCAGCAGCAGTGGAGGGGTCACAGATACGCAGTATTTT. It specifies CASSSGGVTDTQYF.

This clone was seen a handful of times. This rearrangement joins TRBV3-1 (or the pseudogene TRBV3-2) to TRBJ1-5; the D gene is possibly TRBD1 (5 bases). This CDR3 spans 16 amino acids. Per the germline V gene, CDR1 is LGHDT and CDR2 is YNNKEL (reference sequence). Trimming stripped 5 bases from V and 5 bases from J, with 19 bases between. In DNA form, the CDR3 reads TGTGCCAGCAGCAGAGGGCGGGCCGGAGGGGATCAGCCCCAGCATTTT. Protein sequence: CASSRGRAGGDQPQHF.

This chain uses TRBV12-3 or TRBV12-4 with TRBJ2-1, with no clear D. V was cut by 0 bases and J by 9 bases, with 9 bases left in between. The CDR3 length is 13 residues. CDR3 residues: CASSLAPPGEQFF. The CDR3 coding sequence is TGTGCCAGCAGTTTAGCCCCGCCGGGTGAGCAGTTCTTC.

The chain uses TRBV20-1 and TRBJ1-6; the D is unclear. Deletions cut 3 bases from V and 3 bases from J, with 9 bases between. The CDR3 length is 14 residues. The germline gives CDR1 DFQATT, CDR2 SNEGSKA (reference sequence). The CDR3 bases are TGCAGTGCTAGTCGCGGTAACTATAATTCACCCCTCCACTTT. Protein sequence: CSASRGNYNSPLHF.

The genes are TRBV27 and TRBJ1-5; D gene ambiguous. The CDR3 loop spans 15 amino acids. V lost 5 bases and J lost 5, with 16 bases in between. Looked up from germline, CDR1 is MNHEY and CDR2 is SMNVEV (reference sequence). The CDR3 DNA is TGTGCCAGCAGTCGGCTGCGGGGTTTCGATCAGCCCCAGCATTTT. Its translation: CASSRLRGFDQPQHF.

The chain is built from TRBV9 and TRBJ2-1; D may be TRBD1 (6 bases). V lost 2 bases, J lost 5 bases, and 11 bases lay in between. The germline gives CDR1 SGDLS, CDR2 YYNGEE. CDR3 length: 14 residues. CDR3 region: CASSVRGFDNEQFF. The CDR3 DNA sequence: TGTGCCAGCAGCGTCAGGGGTTTCGACAATGAGCAGTTCTTC.

The chain joins TRBV5-6 to TRBJ2-2; D is undetermined. Germline V gene lookup returns CDR1 SGHDT and CDR2 YYEEEE. With 4 bases removed from V and 5 bases from J, the gap between germline ends came to 9 bases. The CDR3 runs 13 residues. CDR3 sequence: CASSPARTGELFF. CDR3 DNA: TGTGCCAGCAGCCCCGCCAGGACCGGGGAGCTGTTTTTT.

V gene TRBV9 combines with J gene TRBJ1-1; no clear D gene. CDR3 length equals 16 residues. Germline CDR1 is SGDLS and CDR2 is YYNGEE. Between the trimmed V and J ends, which lost 0 bases and 3 bases, there was a span of 15 bases. The CDR3 loop is CASSVGRSAGYTEAFF. CDR3 DNA: TGTGCCAGCAGCGTAGGACGGAGTGCTGGGTACACTGAAGCTTTCTTT.

This chain uses TRBV20-1 with TRBJ1-2, with D perhaps matching TRBD1 (5 bases). Germline CDR1 reads DFQATT; CDR2 reads SNEGSKA (reference sequence). This CDR3 is built from 15 residues. V lost 3 bases and J 1 base, leaving 15 bases between the germline ends. The CDR3 loop is CSASPGGGLNYGYTF. The DNA for the CDR3 is TGCAGTGCTAGTCCGGGGGGGGGACTTAACTATGGCTACACCTTC.

The chain combines TRBV11-2 with TRBJ2-3, with a possible D match to TRBD1 (6 bases). The CDR3 length is 14 residues. V lost 3 bases, J lost 3 bases, and 10 bases lay in between. Per the germline V gene, CDR1 is SGHAT and CDR2 is FQNNGV. The CDR3 spells CASSFNRVTDTQYF. CDR3 coding DNA: TGTGCCAGCAGCTTTAACAGGGTGACAGATACGCAGTATTTT.

CDR3 sequence: CASSLYGEVGTGELFF. CDR3 DNA sequence: TGTGCCAGCAGCTTATATGGGGAGGTCGGCACCGGGGAGCTGTTTTTT. This chain links TRBV7-2 with TRBJ2-2; D is possibly TRBD2 (6 bases). This CDR3 spans 16 amino acids. Trimming took 2 bases from V and 4 from J, leaving 14 bases between them. In germline, CDR1 is SGHTA, CDR2 FQGNSA.

This clone has a single count. The chain carries TRBV7-3 and TRBJ2-3; TRBD2 matches 7 bases. Germline V CDR1 and CDR2: SGHTA, FQGTGA. Trimming at V came to 0 bases and at J to 6 bases, leaving 6 bases not matched to a gene. This CDR3 comprises 15 residues. The CDR3 nucleotides are TGTGCCAGCAGCTTAACAGGACTAGAAATGGATACGCAGTATTTT. Protein: CASSLTGLEMDTQYF.

In this sample, this clone is medium-sized. This chain connects TRBV9 to TRBJ1-3; a weak D match, TRBD1 (5 bases). The length of the CDR3 is 15 residues. Germline-derived CDR1 and CDR2 are SGDLS and YYNGEE. Trimming shortened V by 0 bases and J by 3 bases, and 10 bases separated the two germline ends. The CDR3 DNA reads TGTGCCAGCAGCGTAGAGGCAGGGAATGGAAACACCATATATTTT. This encodes CASSVEAGNGNTIYF.

This sequence joins TRBV7-3 and TRBJ2-3, with 14 positions matching TRBD2. Germline loops: CDR1 SGHTA, CDR2 FQGTGA. The CDR3 consists of 16 residues. The ends lost 5 bases at V and 4 bases at J; junction bases unmatched: 5. CDR3 DNA sequence: TGTGCCAGCAGCGCGACTAGCGGGGGGGCCCCAGATACGCAGTATTTT. This encodes CASSATSGGAPDTQYF.

The chain employs TRBV27 and TRBJ1-1; TRBD1 matches 9 bases. V shed 2 bases and J 0 bases; nucleotides not matched to a gene: 1. This CDR3 is built from 15 residues. Per the germline V gene, CDR1 is MNHEY and CDR2 is SMNVEV (reference sequence). DNA for the CDR3: TGTGCCAGCAGTTTAACAGGGGGCCTGAACACTGAAGCTTTCTTT. Translation: CASSLTGGLNTEAFF.